A selection of T cell receptor beta chains follows, all from one sample in a study of blood T cell repertoires in COVID-19. Here immunoSEQ multiplex PCR was the method, and the copy in TCRdb shows in-frame clones only, minus some. The sample gives roughly 450,000 clones, about 90% of which show up once; under 0.7% is in the top ten. Sequencing used PBMCs or T cells enriched from blood (not recorded which). Source of these receptors: a young man who had recovered from COVID-19. The CDR3 runs from the conserved cysteine through the conserved F or W.

TRBV7-9 | CASSLYGWDREYEETQYF
TRBV6-5 | CASSPRGTGDYGYTF
TRBV18 | CASSPPRTGNYQPQHF
TRBV9 | CASSVGGSETGELFF
TRBV2 | CASMPGTGRAYNEQFF
TRBV27 | CASSLFAGIPEAFF
TRBV11-3 | CASTPGGRDTDTQYF
TRBV4-1 | CASSQGQGFGYTF
TRBV19 | CASSMGALTEAFF
TRBV10-1 | CASSDSSGELFF
TRBV19 | CASSILAGRQPQHF
TRBV5-1 | CASSPDPGSNQPQHF
TRBV30 | CARSSDGRMNNEQFF
TRBV5-6 | CASSSDTTYEQYF
TRBV18 | CASSPSGGRANEQFF
TRBV5-1 | CASSFFGGMETQYF
TRBV18 | CASSLETGEYWPQHF
TRBV10-3 | CAISEGSGGEKLFF
TRBV13 | CASSLPNTEAFF
TRBV5-1 | CASSLDNNYGYTF
TRBV6-5 | CATSAQPVTEAFF
TRBV2 | CASNTVSNQPQHF
TRBV9 | CASSSWDREGGYTF
TRBV15 | CATSRSKTAGSF
TRBV19 | CAGTGTGGIQPQHF
TRBV5-5 | CASSQMTPRGSYEQYF
TRBV27 | CASSLADTQYF
TRBV14 | CASSPARTGSAFF
TRBV30 | CAWSTPGQGKSQYF
TRBV28 | CASSFSGRDEKLFF
TRBV29-1 | CSVDSGIRNTEAFF
TRBV11-2 | CASSPVGYTDTQYF
TRBV19 | CASSIGQGAGELFF
TRBV28 | CASSPTGNHQPQHF
TRBV7-9 | CASSRTGAGNTIYF
TRBV7-9 | CASSPTSGAANEQFF
TRBV19 | CASSDRRGDTQYF
TRBV2 | CASSALILEPQHF
TRBV10-1 | CASSDPVRYEQYF
TRBV2 | CASTGQGKNYGYTF
TRBV5-5 | CASSSPAGQGNSPLHF
TRBV28 | CASSLGADRNYTF
TRBV6-2/TRBV6-3 | CASSQAISGGSMETQYF
TRBV7-6 | CASSQGQNTGELFF
TRBV5-1 | CASSLAAGVDYEQYF
TRBV5-1 | CASSGMPGGETEAFF
TRBV2 | CASRQTGVITYEQYF
TRBV27 | CASSLSFHSSLSGNTIYF
TRBV7-8 | CASSLVSWTSGRAGYEQYF
TRBV7-9 | CASSLGGALGQPQHF
TRBV11-3 | CASSLASSGSYEQYF
TRBV5-6 | CASSLWLAADTQYF